Below are 27 T cell receptor beta chains sequenced from a single sample in a study of human T cells and chemical hapten exposure. Total RNA was isolated from whole blood that had not been fractionated. Library construction involved attaching unique molecular identifiers to individual cDNA molecules, which allowed quantitative, reproducible TCR counting. TCRdb used MiXCR to reprocess the reads, holding one entry per CDR3 protein. The repertoire has roughly 810 distinct CDR3 sequences, about 75% of them found once; the top ten carry over 4.5%. What was sequenced was whole blood. All receptors derive from a human donor with alopecia, or a healthy volunteer (not recorded which). Some clones in this sample may be carry-over from other donors' samples. This table probably holds off-target reads from a library built for another chain.

This clonotype was counted a single time. The V and J genes are TRBV6-6 and TRBJ2-5; D is unresolved. Between the trimmed V and J ends, which lost 7 bases and 3 bases, there was a span of 9 bases. The CDR3 is 12 amino acids. The germline V gene has CDR1 MNHNY and CDR2 SVGAGI (reference sequence). This CDR3 reads CASIADKETQYF. The CDR3 coding sequence is TGTGCCAGCATAGCTGACAAAGAGACCCAGTACTTC.

The CDR3 loop reads CSVVAGSNTGELFF. The CDR3 nucleotides read TGCAGCGTAGTAGCGGGATCGAACACCGGGGAGCTGTTTTTT. The V and J genes are TRBV29-1 and TRBJ2-2, with 8 bases aligning to TRBD2. Germline CDR1 and CDR2: SQVTM and ANQGSEA. V shed 6 bases, J shed 0 bases, and the junction held 3 bases outside the gene matches. The CDR3 totals 14 residues.

J is TRBJ1-1 and V is TRBV6-6, with D possibly TRBD1 on 6 matching bases. CDR3 size: 14 residues. Germline V gene data show CDR1 as MNHNY and CDR2 as SVGAGI (reference sequence). V lost 0 bases and J 4 bases, leaving 9 bases between the germline ends. In DNA form, the CDR3 reads TGTGCCAGCAGTTACTCTGGGGGGCCCACTGAAGCTTTCTTT. Translation gives CASSYSGGPTEAFF.

V usage is TRBV6-2 or TRBV6-3 and J usage is TRBJ2-2; a possible D gene is TRBD2 (6 bases). Germline CDR1 reads MNHEY; CDR2 reads SVGEGT. The CDR3 has 16 amino acids. V was shortened by 2 bases and J by 3 bases, with 13 bases between the two germline ends. This chain's CDR3 is CASSYRPTGDTGELFF. In DNA form, the CDR3 reads TGTGCCAGCAGTTACAGGCCAACGGGGGACACCGGGGAGCTGTTTTTT.

The chain carries TRBV29-1 and TRBJ1-1; tentatively, D is TRBD1 (6 bases). Germline V gene data show CDR1 as SQVTM and CDR2 as ANQGSEA. The V end was cut by 5 bases, the J end by 1 base, with 11 bases between. The CDR3 is made up of 13 amino acids. This chain's CDR3 is CSVLDRTNTEAFF. CDR3 DNA: TGCAGCGTTTTAGACAGGACGAACACTGAAGCTTTCTTT.

V usage is TRBV5-4 and J usage is TRBJ2-3, with TRBD2 matching 15 bases. The V segment lost 2 bases and the J segment 6 bases; nucleotides outside the gene matches: 4. Germline V gene sequence: CDR1 SGHNT, CDR2 YYREEE (reference sequence). The CDR3 has 16 amino acids. Here the CDR3 DNA reads TGTGCCAGCAGCTTCGGACTAGCGGGGGGGCCGGATACGCAGTATTTT. Protein sequence: CASSFGLAGGPDTQYF. The full variable domain, in which reference TRBV5-4 and TRBJ2-3 provide the parts outside the CDR3, is ETGVTQSPTHLIKTRGQQVTLRCSSQSGHNTVSWYQQALGQGPQFIFQYYREEENGRGNFPPRFSGLQFPNYSSELNVNALELDDSALYLCASSFGLAGGPDTQYFGPGTRLTVL.

This clonotype is a singleton in its sample. The chain joins TRBV9 to TRBJ2-1, with D possibly TRBD2 on 6 matching bases. This CDR3 is 14 amino acids long. Looked up from germline, CDR1 is SGDLS and CDR2 is YYNGEE. V was pared by 3 bases and J by 3 bases, with 10 bases between. The CDR3 protein is CASSAGGIYNEQFF. The CDR3 DNA reads TGTGCCAGCAGCGCAGGAGGGATCTACAATGAGCAGTTCTTC.

The V gene is TRBV20-1, the J gene TRBJ2-3; weak D call: TRBD2 (5 bases). The CDR3 is 14 residues long. From germline, CDR1 is DFQATT and CDR2 SNEGSKA (reference sequence). The germline V and J ends were trimmed by 0 bases and 2 bases, with 9 bases remaining between them. CDR3 region: CSARDPGFTDTQYF. In DNA form, the CDR3 reads TGCAGTGCTAGAGATCCGGGGTTCACAGATACGCAGTATTTT.

The table lists this clonotype with a count of one. The CDR3 DNA follows: TGTGCCAGCAGTTCCGCGGACTCCTACGAGCAGTACTTC. This translates into CASSSADSYEQYF. The V call is TRBV27, the J call TRBJ2-7, with unresolved D. Germline CDR1 reads MNHEY; CDR2 reads SMNVEV (reference sequence). V was clipped by 4 bases and J by 0 bases, with 7 bases between them. This CDR3 has 13 amino acids.

This chain connects TRBV18 to TRBJ2-3; the D is unclear. Germline V gene data show CDR1 as KGHSH and CDR2 as LQKENI. The CDR3 runs 14 residues. V lost 1 base, J lost 3 bases, and 8 bases lay in between. CDR3 DNA sequence: TGTGCCAGCTCACCACTAGAACGAACAGATACGCAGTATTTT. It encodes CASSPLERTDTQYF. Filled out from reference TRBV18 and TRBJ2-3, the complete variable domain reads NAGVMQNPRHLVRRRGQEARLRCSPMKGHSHVYWYRQLPEEGLKFMVYLQKENIIDESGMPKERFSAEFPKEGPSILRIQQVVRGDSAAYFCASSPLERTDTQYFGPGTRLTVL.

V usage is TRBV7-8 and J usage is TRBJ2-4; tentative D call: TRBD1 (5 bases). V dropped 1 base and J dropped 12 bases, with 13 bases sitting between them. Per the germline V gene, CDR1 is SGHVS and CDR2 is FQNEAQ. This CDR3 comprises 13 residues. The CDR3 DNA reads TGTGCCAGCAGCTTAGAGGGATTGACAGATCAGTACTTC. Protein: CASSLEGLTDQYF.

V and J are TRBV28 and TRBJ1-4; D gene uncertain. Trimming pared 0 bases from V and 7 bases from J, leaving 15 bases between. CDR3 length equals 16 residues. The germline CDR1 and CDR2 sequences are MDHEN and SYDVKM. CDR3 in amino acids: CASSLWLSVELEKLFF. The CDR3 nucleotides read TGTGCCAGCAGTTTATGGTTGAGCGTGGAGCTTGAAAAACTGTTTTTT.

This chain connects TRBV3-1 to TRBJ1-1; possible D gene TRBD1, 5 bases. The germline gives CDR1 LGHDT, CDR2 YNNKEL (reference sequence). This CDR3 region has 12 residues. V was cut by 7 bases and J by 5 bases, with 11 bases left in between. CDR3 amino acids: CASMQGGTEAFF. In DNA form, the CDR3 reads TGTGCCAGCATGCAGGGTGGAACTGAAGCTTTCTTT.

The chain uses TRBV5-6 and TRBJ2-1; TRBD1 matches at 8 bases. The CDR3 spans 17 residues. Per germline, CDR1 SGHDT and CDR2 YYEEEE. V trimming: 1 base; J trimming: 1 base; junction bases outside the gene matches: 7. DNA for the CDR3: TGTGCCAGCAGCTTGTGGGCCGGGACAGGATCCTACAATGAGCAGTTCTTC. It yields the protein CASSLWAGTGSYNEQFF.

This clonotype was observed once. The chain carries TRBV9 and TRBJ2-2; D is tentatively TRBD1 or TRBD2 (6 bases each). Per the germline V gene, CDR1 is SGDLS and CDR2 is YYNGEE. The V end lost 0 bases, the J end lost 3 bases, and 12 bases lay between the germline ends. This CDR3 has 16 amino acids. The CDR3 DNA follows: TGTGCCAGCAGCGTAGCTGGGGGGCTAGACACCGGGGAGCTGTTTTTT. Encoded protein: CASSVAGGLDTGELFF.

The CDR3 DNA is TGCAGTGCTAGAAGTACCGGGACAGGGGCTATATATGGCTACACCTTC. This encodes CSARSTGTGAIYGYTF. The chain couples TRBV20-1 to TRBJ1-2, with 10 bases lining up with TRBD1. Trimming took 2 bases from V and 5 from J; bases not matched to a gene: 11. Germline CDR1 and CDR2: DFQATT and SNEGSKA (reference sequence). The CDR3 extends over 16 amino acids.

This clonotype appeared a few times. CDR3 sequence reads: CASSVGTGEAFF. The CDR3 DNA reads as TGTGCCAGCAGCGTTGGGACAGGTGAAGCTTTCTTT. The V gene is TRBV9, the J gene TRBJ1-1; TRBD1 matches 8 bases. CDR1 is SGDLS and CDR2 is YYNGEE in the germline V gene. The CDR3 runs 12 residues. V lost 2 bases and J lost 7; bases outside the gene matches: 1.

The chain couples TRBV6-2 or TRBV6-3 to TRBJ1-1, with D tentatively TRBD1 (6 bases). Germline-derived CDR1 and CDR2 are MNHEY and SVGEGT. This CDR3 spans 13 amino acids. V lost 3 bases and J 3 bases, leaving 8 bases between the germline ends. The CDR3 DNA sequence: TGTGCCAGCAGTTATCACAGGGACACTGAAGCTTTCTTT. This gives the protein CASSYHRDTEAFF.

The rearrangement uses TRBV29-1 and TRBJ2-2; the D is unclear. V lost 5 bases, J lost 0 bases, and 7 bases lay in between. From germline, CDR1 is SQVTM and CDR2 ANQGSEA. This CDR3 comprises 13 residues. CDR3 in DNA: TGCAGCGTTAAAGGAACGAACACCGGGGAGCTGTTTTTT. Its protein is CSVKGTNTGELFF.

V gene TRBV7-2 combines with J gene TRBJ2-5; 11 nucleotides agree with TRBD2. CDR3 length equals 19 residues. V was pared by 5 bases and J by 0 bases, with 14 bases of the junction left unmatched. The germline V gene encodes CDR1 SGHTA and CDR2 FQGNSA. The CDR3 coding sequence is TGTGCCAGCAGCCTGGACTTAGCGGGGGGGCAAAGGTACCAAGAGACCCAGTACTTC. As protein: CASSLDLAGGQRYQETQYF.

The V gene is TRBV4-2, the J gene TRBJ2-3; 8 positions match TRBD2. The length of the CDR3 is 16 residues. CDR1 and CDR2 from the germline V gene are LGHNA and YNFKEQ. V shed 2 bases, J shed 5 bases, and the junction held 9 bases outside the gene matches. In nucleotides, the CDR3 is TGTGCCAGCAGCCAATCACCGGGACTAGGCGGAGATACGCAGTATTTT. Amino acids: CASSQSPGLGGDTQYF.

V and J are TRBV11-2 and TRBJ2-1; D uncertain. The CDR3 is made up of 12 amino acids. V was clipped by 5 bases and J by 8 bases, with 10 bases between them. Germline V gene sequence: CDR1 SGHAT, CDR2 FQNNGV. DNA for the CDR3: TGTGCCAGCAGCCCTATCCGGTATGAGCAGTTCTTC. This encodes CASSPIRYEQFF.

V usage is TRBV12-3 or TRBV12-4 and J usage is TRBJ2-5; D gene unclear. The CDR3 length is 13 residues. V was trimmed by 2 bases and J by 1 base, leaving 5 bases between them. The CDR3 loop reads CASSLQVQETQYF. The CDR3 nucleotides are TGTGCCAGCAGTTTACAAGTCCAAGAGACCCAGTACTTC.

In this sample, this clonotype turned up a few times. The chain combines TRBV28 with TRBJ2-1; 8 bases map to TRBD2. The germline gives CDR1 MDHEN, CDR2 SYDVKM. The CDR3 is 16 amino acids. Trimming at V came to 3 bases and at J to 2 bases, leaving 6 bases not matched to a gene. CDR3 residues: CASSFVGGAAYNEQFF. The CDR3 DNA sequence: TGTGCCAGCAGTTTCGTCGGGGGGGCCGCCTACAATGAGCAGTTCTTC.

The chain has TRBV7-8 and TRBJ1-5, with a tentative D call TRBD1 (5 bases). The germline gives CDR1 SGHVS, CDR2 FQNEAQ. The CDR3 has 16 amino acids. The germline V and J ends were trimmed by 5 bases and 3 bases, with 17 bases remaining between them. The CDR3 DNA follows: TGTGCCAGCAGCCCAACCGGGACCCCAATCAATCAGCCCCAGCATTTT. Translating gives CASSPTGTPINQPQHF.

This clonotype was recorded once. This chain uses TRBV5-5 with TRBJ2-3; unclear D gene. Trimming took 1 base from V and 6 from J, leaving 3 bases between them. The CDR3 spans 11 residues. Germline V gene sequence: CDR1 SGHKS, CDR2 YYEKEE (reference sequence). The CDR3 bases are TGTGCCAGCAGCTTGTTGGATACGCAGTATTTT. Translating gives CASSLLDTQYF.

The chain employs TRBV20-1 and TRBJ1-1; D unclear. The CDR3 runs to 14 residues. Germline values: CDR1 DFQATT, CDR2 SNEGSKA (reference sequence). Deletions cut 3 bases from V and 1 base from J, with 12 bases between. This CDR3 is CSARLSGTNTEAFF. CDR3 nucleotide sequence: TGCAGTGCTAGGTTGTCCGGTACGAACACTGAAGCTTTCTTT.